These 15 T cell receptor beta chains were all obtained from the same sample, sequenced in a study of blood T cell repertoires in COVID-19. Here immunoSEQ multiplex PCR was the method, and the copy in TCRdb shows in-frame clones only, minus some. The data hold 190,000 or so clones, with 83% observed a single time. The specimen sequenced was peripheral blood. Receptors originate from a man aged 50 or older with active or convalescent COVID-19.

The rearrangement joins TRBV5-6 to TRBJ2-3; D gene unclear. Germline CDR1 is SGHDT and CDR2 is YYEEEE. The CDR3 sequence is 15 residues long. Deletions cut 4 bases from V and 2 bases from J, with 14 bases between. CDR3 DNA: TGTGCCAGCAGCATTGGCAGGTCCTACACAGATACGCAGTATTTT. Translated, it gives CASSIGRSYTDTQYF. Filled out from reference TRBV5-6 and TRBJ2-3, the complete variable domain reads DAGVTQSPTHLIKTRGQQVTLRCSPKSGHDTVSWYQQALGQGPQFIFQYYEEEERQRGNFPDRFSGHQFPNYSSELNVNALLLGDSALYLCASSIGRSYTDTQYFGPGTRLTVL.

This chain links TRBV15 with TRBJ2-7; the D is unclear. This CDR3 comprises 14 residues. The V gene's germline CDR1 is LNHNV and CDR2 YYDKDF (reference sequence). Trimming shortened V by 0 bases and J by 0 bases, and 6 bases separated the two germline ends. Here the CDR3 reads CATSRDPSSYEQYF. Written as DNA, the CDR3 is TGTGCCACCAGCAGAGATCCGAGCTCCTACGAGCAGTACTTC.

The chain couples TRBV10-3 to TRBJ1-2; 12 bases fit TRBD1. The germline gives CDR1 ENHRY, CDR2 SYGVKD. The V segment lost 0 bases and the J segment 2 bases; nucleotides outside the gene matches: 1. The CDR3 consists of 16 residues. The CDR3 sequence: CAISESGTGGNYGYTF. The CDR3 bases are TGTGCCATCAGTGAGTCGGGGACAGGGGGCAACTATGGCTACACCTTC.

This clone appeared a few times. The chain couples TRBV10-3 to TRBJ1-2, with D possibly being TRBD1 (5 bases). Trimming removed 8 bases at V and 3 bases at J, with 16 bases between. Germline V gene lookup returns CDR1 ENHRY and CDR2 SYGVKD. The CDR3 contains 14 residues. As DNA, the CDR3 is TGTGCCATCTGGGGGAGGACGGGACACTATGGCTACACCTTC. This sequence encodes CAIWGRTGHYGYTF.

This clone was counted a single time. The chain couples TRBV29-1 to TRBJ2-1; a possible D gene is TRBD2 (6 bases). Germline loops: CDR1 SQVTM, CDR2 ANQGSEA. CDR3 length equals 14 residues. Trimming cost V 4 bases and J 1 base, with 11 bases left between them. The CDR3 bases are TGCAGCGTTGGAGCGCTAGCGTCCTACAATGAGCAGTTCTTC. Protein product: CSVGALASYNEQFF.

This chain connects TRBV5-1 to TRBJ1-6; perhaps TRBD1 as D (6 bases). Germline CDR1 reads SGHRS; CDR2 reads YFSETQ. V lost 0 bases and J lost 7, with 14 bases in between. The CDR3 is made up of 16 amino acids. The CDR3 sequence: CASSLDTQGSNSPLHF. CDR3 bases: TGCGCCAGCAGCTTGGATACACAGGGATCCAATTCACCCCTCCACTTT.

The rearrangement links TRBV5-5 to TRBJ1-5; TRBD1 matches at 9 bases. Per germline, CDR1 SGHKS and CDR2 YYEKEE (reference sequence). The CDR3 runs 15 residues. Trimming took 4 bases from V and 9 from J; bases not matched to a gene: 11. The CDR3 sequence is CASSPLGQGRGPQHF. The DNA for the CDR3 is TGTGCCAGCAGCCCCCTTGGACAGGGGAGAGGGCCCCAGCATTTT.

The J gene is TRBJ2-2, the V gene TRBV24-1; no clear D. Germline CDR1 and CDR2: KGHDR and SFDVKD. This CDR3 comprises 14 residues. V was clipped by 0 bases and J by 4 bases, with 5 bases between them. Here the CDR3 DNA reads TGTGCCACCAGTGATTTGCTGAGCACCGGGGAGCTGTTTTTT. Protein product: CATSDLLSTGELFF.

The chain has TRBV7-9 and TRBJ1-2, with D perhaps TRBD1 (5 bases). Per the germline V gene, CDR1 is SEHNR and CDR2 is FQNEAQ (reference sequence). The CDR3 loop spans 15 amino acids. Trimming took off 2 bases at V and 8 bases at J, with 18 bases between the two ends. DNA for the CDR3: TGTGCCAGCAGCTTATTGGTGCAGGGCTTGGGGGGCTACACCTTC. Its translation: CASSLLVQGLGGYTF.

The chain is built from TRBV7-2 and TRBJ2-1, with 9 bases aligning to TRBD1. This CDR3 contains 15 residues. The junction had 9 bases not matched to a gene; V was cut back by 3 bases and J by 9 bases. Germline V gives CDR1 SGHTA, CDR2 FQGNSA. CDR3 DNA: TGTGCCAGCAGCTTCTCCGGGACAGGGAACAGTGAGCAGTTCTTC. Protein product: CASSFSGTGNSEQFF.

The chain carries TRBV7-8 and TRBJ1-1; unclear D gene. This CDR3 contains 15 residues. Between the trimmed V and J ends, which lost 0 bases and 4 bases, there was a span of 12 bases. CDR1 is SGHVS, CDR2 FQNEAQ, per germline. CDR3 residues: CASSLARQAGTEAFF. The CDR3 DNA sequence: TGTGCCAGCAGCTTAGCGAGGCAGGCGGGCACTGAAGCTTTCTTT.

The chain carries TRBV11-2 and TRBJ2-7; TRBD1 aligns across 8 bases. V shed 7 bases, J shed 5 bases, and the junction held 13 bases outside the gene matches. CDR3 size: 15 residues. Germline assignment: CDR1 SGHAT and CDR2 FQNNGV. CDR3 bases: TGTGCCAGCACCAACCGTCGGACAGGGATCAACGAGCAGTACTTC. Its translation: CASTNRRTGINEQYF.

This clone was recorded a few times. This chain uses TRBV5-1 with TRBJ2-5, with a possible D match to TRBD1 (7 bases). Germline V CDR1 and CDR2: SGHRS, YFSETQ. Trimming took off 0 bases at V and 5 bases at J, with 17 bases between the two ends. This CDR3 spans 16 amino acids. The DNA for the CDR3 is TGCGCCAGCAGCTTGGCCGGAGGGGGCCTTAGGGAGACCCAGTACTTC. Encoded protein: CASSLAGGGLRETQYF.

The sample holds a few counts of this clone. CDR3 protein: CAWKRPYAVDNEQFF. The CDR3 DNA reads as TGTGCCTGGAAGCGCCCCTATGCGGTAGACAATGAGCAGTTCTTC. V gene TRBV30 combines with J gene TRBJ2-1; D unresolved. This CDR3 comprises 15 residues. Germline CDR1 and CDR2: GTSNPN and SVGIG (reference sequence). V lost 4 bases and J 5 bases, leaving 18 bases between the germline ends.

Notes on this clone: Germline and junction disagree at one end, which may indicate a read error. CDR3 sequence reads: CASSLALGSTVF. CDR3 nucleotide sequence: TGTGCCAGCAGCTTAGCGCTCGGGAGTACGGTCTTC. The V and J genes are TRBV7-9 and TRBJ2-1; D is possibly TRBD2 (6 bases). The CDR3 loop spans 12 amino acids. Germline assignment: CDR1 SEHNR and CDR2 FQNEAQ (reference sequence). Using reference TRBV7-9 and TRBJ2-1 for the parts outside the CDR3, the full variable domain is DTGVSQNPRHKITKRGQNVTFRCDPISEHNRLYWYRQTLGQGPEFLTYFQNEAQLEKSRLLSDRFSAERPKGSFSTLEIQRTEQGDSAMYLCASSLALGSTVFGPGTRLTVL.